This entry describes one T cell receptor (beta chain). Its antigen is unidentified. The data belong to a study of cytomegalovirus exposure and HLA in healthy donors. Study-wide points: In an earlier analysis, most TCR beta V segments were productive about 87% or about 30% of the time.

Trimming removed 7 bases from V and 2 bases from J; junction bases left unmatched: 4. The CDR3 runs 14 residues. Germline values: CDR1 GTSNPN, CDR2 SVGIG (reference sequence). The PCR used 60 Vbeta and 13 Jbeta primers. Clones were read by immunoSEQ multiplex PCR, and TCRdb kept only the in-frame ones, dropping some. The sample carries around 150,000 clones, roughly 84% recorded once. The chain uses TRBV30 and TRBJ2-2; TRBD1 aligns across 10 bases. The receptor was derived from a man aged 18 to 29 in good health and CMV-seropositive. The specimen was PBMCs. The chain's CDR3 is CASRTGGNTGELFF. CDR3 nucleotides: TGTGCCTCTCGGACAGGGGGAAACACCGGGGAGCTGTTTTTT.